This T cell receptor (beta chain) was recovered during a study of shared clonotypes between healthy human individuals. Only CD45RO-negative cells positively selected for CCR7 counted as naive CD8 cells, so terminally differentiated effector memory CD45RA+ cells were excluded. Every subset had its genomic DNA shared out evenly among several immunoSEQ plates. TCRdb keeps only in-frame clones here, not all; method: immunoSEQ multiplex PCR. In the table there are roughly 570,000 clones, 98% of which are singletons. Trimming removed 8 bases from V and 4 bases from J, with 14 bases in between. This CDR3 is built from 13 residues. Germline CDR1 and CDR2: MNHEY and SMNVEV (reference sequence).

Sequenced sample: naive CD8+ T cells sorted from blood. The chain combines TRBV27 with TRBJ2-5; D is perhaps TRBD1 or TRBD2 (5 bases each). The TCR sequence derives from a man aged 30-40 years in good health. The CDR3 DNA follows: TGTGCCAGCGGCCGGGGCGCAGGAGAGACCCAGTACTTC. Encoded protein: CASGRGAGETQYF.